Each of the 20 T cell receptor beta chains below was sequenced from the same sample in a study of blood T cell repertoires in COVID-19. Only in-frame clones appear in the TCRdb table, and some are missing; sequencing was by immunoSEQ multiplex PCR. The table includes roughly 30,000 clones, 85% detected once. The specimen sequenced was peripheral blood. The receptors come from a human donor with acute or convalescent COVID-19. The donor label of this sample is uncertain.

The chain has TRBV5-1 and TRBJ1-3; D is uncertain. This CDR3 region has 13 residues. Germline V CDR1 and CDR2: SGHRS, YFSETQ. Trimming pared 6 bases from V and 4 bases from J, leaving 11 bases between. The CDR3 coding sequence is TGCGCCAGCAAACTTAGGGAGGGAAACACCATATATTTT. Residues: CASKLREGNTIYF.

The chain couples TRBV12-3 or TRBV12-4 to TRBJ1-2; D gene unclear. With 1 base removed from V and 4 bases from J, the gap between germline ends came to 7 bases. The CDR3 length is 13 residues. CDR3 nucleotides: TGTGCCAGCAGTTTAGGAGAGTTCTATGGCTACACCTTC. Its protein is CASSLGEFYGYTF.

CDR3 nucleotide sequence: TGTGCCAGCAGCTTAGGGTCACGGGGTCGAGGCTACACCTTC. Translating gives CASSLGSRGRGYTF. The gene calls are TRBV7-2 and TRBJ1-2; D gene uncertain. Trimming cost V 1 base and J 8 bases, with 14 bases left between them. The germline V gene has CDR1 SGHTA and CDR2 FQGNSA. This CDR3 has 14 amino acids.

This chain links TRBV5-1 with TRBJ1-2, with 12 positions matching TRBD1. This CDR3 has 16 residues. With V trimmed by 4 bases and J by 14 bases, 18 bases remained unmatched. CDR1 SGHRS and CDR2 YFSETQ come from the germline V gene. The CDR3 protein is CASSPNTGTGGTVGTF. The CDR3, as DNA: TGCGCCAGCAGCCCGAATACCGGGACAGGGGGCACCGTGGGGACCTTC.

The chain couples TRBV29-1 to TRBJ2-1; D is perhaps TRBD2 (5 bases). Germline V CDR1 and CDR2: SQVTM, ANQGSEA. The CDR3 has 10 amino acids. Trimming took off 8 bases at V and 7 bases at J, with 9 bases between the two ends. CDR3 residues: CSSGDNEQFF. CDR3 nucleotide sequence: TGCAGCTCCGGGGATAATGAGCAGTTCTTC.

The gene calls are TRBV19 and TRBJ1-1; D call uncertain. Germline loops: CDR1 LNHDA, CDR2 SQIVND (reference sequence). V was shortened by 5 bases and J by 0 bases, with 10 bases between the two germline ends. CDR3 length equals 14 residues. CDR3 residues: CASSPREMNTEAFF. CDR3 DNA sequence: TGTGCCAGTAGTCCGCGGGAAATGAACACTGAAGCTTTCTTT.

This chain links TRBV19 with TRBJ1-2; 9 bases align to TRBD1. This CDR3 comprises 15 residues. J was trimmed by 3 bases and V by 6 bases; bases with no gene match: 8. Germline CDR1 is LNHDA and CDR2 is SQIVND (reference sequence). The DNA for the CDR3 is TGTGCCAGTAGGCGAGACAGGGGGGATGACTATGGCTACACCTTC. As protein: CASRRDRGDDYGYTF.

This chain links TRBV7-9 with TRBJ2-7, with unresolved D. This CDR3 contains 16 residues. Trimming took off 0 bases at V and 5 bases at J, with 17 bases between the two ends. The germline V gene encodes CDR1 SEHNR and CDR2 FQNEAQ (reference sequence). CDR3 amino acids: CASSLAFAKQPNEQYF. CDR3 DNA sequence: TGTGCCAGCAGCTTAGCTTTCGCGAAACAGCCCAACGAGCAGTACTTC.

The gene calls are TRBV28 and TRBJ1-1; 8 positions match TRBD1. This CDR3 has 15 amino acids. In germline, CDR1 is MDHEN, CDR2 SYDVKM. J lost 8 bases, V lost 6 bases, and 14 bases had no gene match. CDR3 DNA: TGTGCCAGCAGGGATGACCCAGGGGGCCTCGGAGAAGCTTTCTTT. Protein product: CASRDDPGGLGEAFF.

This clone was counted only a few times. DNA of the CDR3: TGTGCCTCCAGACGGGACTCCTATAATTCACCCCTCCACTTT. The encoded protein is CASRRDSYNSPLHF. V is TRBV30 and J is TRBJ1-6; D gene ambiguous. This CDR3 spans 14 amino acids. The V end was cut by 7 bases, the J end by 0 bases, with 10 bases between. CDR1 GTSNPN and CDR2 SVGIG come from the germline V gene (reference sequence).

DNA of the CDR3: TGTGCCTGGAGTGTTGGACTAGTGGCAGATACGCAGTATTTT. Translated, it gives CAWSVGLVADTQYF. The chain joins TRBV30 to TRBJ2-3; 7 bases are a match to TRBD2. The germline V gene has CDR1 GTSNPN and CDR2 SVGIG (reference sequence). The J segment lost 4 bases and the V segment lost 0 bases, leaving 4 bases of the junction unmatched. This CDR3 is built from 14 residues.

The chain carries TRBV5-1 and TRBJ2-3; 9 bases align to TRBD2. V lost 0 bases and J lost 2; bases outside the gene matches: 4. The CDR3 totals 16 residues. Germline V gene lookup returns CDR1 SGHRS and CDR2 YFSETQ. The CDR3: CASSLAGLALTDTQYF. The DNA for the CDR3 is TGCGCCAGCAGCTTGGCCGGACTAGCGCTCACAGATACGCAGTATTTT.

The chain's CDR3 is CASNYGTSREGRGYEQYF. CDR3 DNA: TGTGCCAGCAACTACGGGACTAGCAGAGAGGGGAGGGGATACGAGCAGTACTTC. V gene TRBV21-1 combines with J gene TRBJ2-7; the table's D call of TRBD2 was not tested on the DNA. TRBV21-1 is marked as a pseudogene. The CDR3 extends over 18 amino acids.

The rearrangement links TRBV20-1 to TRBJ2-4; perhaps TRBD2 as D (6 bases). V was cut by 5 bases and J by 9 bases, with 11 bases left in between. The CDR3 totals 11 residues. Germline-derived CDR1 and CDR2 are DFQATT and SNEGSKA (reference sequence). The CDR3 here is CSAWGGGIQYF. CDR3 bases: TGCAGTGCTTGGGGAGGCGGCATTCAGTACTTC.

The chain employs TRBV10-1 and TRBJ2-3; D is undetermined. This CDR3 contains 14 residues. Per germline, CDR1 WNHNN and CDR2 SYGVQD (reference sequence). V was pared by 3 bases and J by 0 bases, with 7 bases between. DNA of the CDR3: TGCGCCAGCAGTGATTACAGCAGCACAGATACGCAGTATTTT. Translation: CASSDYSSTDTQYF.

The CDR3 reads CASSPRYEAPLHF. CDR3 nucleotide sequence: TGTGCCAGCAGCCCACGGTACGAGGCACCCCTCCACTTT. V usage is TRBV7-2 and J usage is TRBJ1-6; D unclear. The V gene's germline CDR1 is SGHTA and CDR2 FQGNSA. V was shortened by 5 bases and J by 11 bases, with 13 bases between the two germline ends. This CDR3 contains 13 residues.

The chain carries TRBV10-3 and TRBJ1-5, with TRBD1 matching 7 bases. This CDR3 region has 16 residues. Germline CDR1 ENHRY, CDR2 SYGVKD. Germline trimming cut 2 bases from V and 0 bases from J; bases unmatched to any gene: 4. Here the CDR3 reads CAISEAGTDSNQPQHF. DNA for the CDR3: TGTGCCATCAGTGAGGCCGGGACAGATAGCAATCAGCCCCAGCATTTT.

V is TRBV18 and J is TRBJ1-3, with 9 bases lining up with TRBD1. V was pared by 5 bases and J by 5 bases, with 10 bases of the junction left unmatched. This CDR3 region has 16 residues. The germline V gene encodes CDR1 KGHSH and CDR2 LQKENI. The CDR3: CASSTGTGQSRNTIYF. The DNA of the CDR3 is TGTGCCAGCTCAACAGGGACAGGGCAATCCAGAAACACCATATATTTT.

This clone was detected only once. This chain joins TRBV7-2 and TRBJ1-2, with 9 bases fitting TRBD1. Germline CDR1 is SGHTA and CDR2 is FQGNSA. V lost 1 base and J lost 5; bases outside the gene matches: 8. CDR3 size: 16 residues. The DNA of the CDR3 is TGTGCCAGCAGCTTAGGCACAGGGGGCAGGGGGTATGGCTACACCTTC. Translating gives CASSLGTGGRGYGYTF.

The chain recombines TRBV27 with TRBJ2-1; maybe TRBD1 (6 bases). The CDR3 covers 14 residues. CDR1 and CDR2 (germline): MNHEY, SMNVEV (reference sequence). V was trimmed by 6 bases and J by 8 bases, leaving 17 bases between them. Here the CDR3 DNA reads TGTGCCAGCAGCAGGGGCCTCGCCCGCGATGAGCAGTTCTTC. Protein product: CASSRGLARDEQFF.